This T cell receptor beta chain was sequenced during a study of graft-versus-host responses after intestinal transplantation. Whole-study context: Recipients were given multivisceral, liver-intestinal, or isolated intestinal transplants.

Sequencing was performed with immunoSEQ multiplex PCR; in TCRdb, only in-frame clones are kept and a portion is missing. The sample includes tens of thousands of clones, around two fifths of them seen just once. The germline V gene encodes CDR1 MNHEY and CDR2 SMNVEV (reference sequence). This CDR3 spans 16 amino acids. With 5 bases clipped from V and 7 bases from J, the junction kept 8 bases outside the gene matches. Investigators plated approximately 200,000 CFSE-labeled responder cells together with approximately 200,000 irradiated stimulator cells labeled with violet dye. Following the reaction, CD3+CD4+ and CD3+CD8+ responders that were proliferating and CFSE-low underwent sorting. Overall study findings and caveats: Some patients had graft-donor T cell macrochimerism. In their allografts, the ratios of graft-versus-host to host-versus-graft T cell clones were high. GvH clones were identified in recipient marrow, with some first appearing in ileum or blood.

The sequence was obtained from a human patient who was an organ donor for intestinal transplantation. J is TRBJ2-1 and V is TRBV27; 13 positions agree with TRBD2. Sequences were derived from alloreactive CD8+ T cells from a mixed lymphocyte reaction culture, sampled before transplantation. Subset of the sample: CFSE-low proliferating T cells sorted from approximately 6-day pre-transplant mixed lymphocyte reaction (GvH or HvG direction). The CDR3: CASSGGLAGVYNEQFF. CDR3 DNA sequence: TGTGCCAGCAGTGGCGGACTAGCGGGAGTATATAATGAGCAGTTCTTC.